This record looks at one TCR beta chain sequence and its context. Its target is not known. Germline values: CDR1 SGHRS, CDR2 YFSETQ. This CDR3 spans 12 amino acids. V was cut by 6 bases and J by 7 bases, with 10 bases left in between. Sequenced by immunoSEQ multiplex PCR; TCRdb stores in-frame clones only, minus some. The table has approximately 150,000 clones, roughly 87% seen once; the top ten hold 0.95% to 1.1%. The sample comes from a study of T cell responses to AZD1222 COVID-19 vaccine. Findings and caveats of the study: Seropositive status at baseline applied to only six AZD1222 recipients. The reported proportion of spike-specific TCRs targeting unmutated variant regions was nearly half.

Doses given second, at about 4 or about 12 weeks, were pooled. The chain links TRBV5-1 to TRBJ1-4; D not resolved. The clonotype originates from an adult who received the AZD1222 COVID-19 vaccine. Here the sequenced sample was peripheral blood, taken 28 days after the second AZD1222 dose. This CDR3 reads CASTMGGEKLFF. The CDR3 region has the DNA TGCGCCAGCACTATGGGAGGTGAAAAACTGTTTTTT.